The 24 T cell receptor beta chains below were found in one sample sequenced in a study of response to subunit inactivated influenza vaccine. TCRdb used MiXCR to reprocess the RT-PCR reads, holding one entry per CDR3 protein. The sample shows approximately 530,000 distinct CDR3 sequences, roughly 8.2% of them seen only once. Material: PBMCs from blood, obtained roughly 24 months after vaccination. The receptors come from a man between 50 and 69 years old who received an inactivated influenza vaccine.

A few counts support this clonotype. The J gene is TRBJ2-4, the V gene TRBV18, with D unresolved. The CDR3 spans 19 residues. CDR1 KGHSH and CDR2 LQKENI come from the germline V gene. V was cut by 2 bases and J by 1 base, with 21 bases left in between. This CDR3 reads CASSPVVGLGYTAKNIQYF. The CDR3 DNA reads TGTGCCAGCTCACCAGTCGTAGGTTTGGGGTATACGGCCAAAAACATTCAGTACTTC. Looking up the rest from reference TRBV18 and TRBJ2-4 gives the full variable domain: NAGVMQNPRHLVRRRGQEARLRCSPMKGHSHVYWYRQLPEEGLKFMVYLQKENIIDESGMPKERFSAEFPKEGPSILRIQQVVRGDSAAYFCASSPVVGLGYTAKNIQYFGAGTRLSVL.

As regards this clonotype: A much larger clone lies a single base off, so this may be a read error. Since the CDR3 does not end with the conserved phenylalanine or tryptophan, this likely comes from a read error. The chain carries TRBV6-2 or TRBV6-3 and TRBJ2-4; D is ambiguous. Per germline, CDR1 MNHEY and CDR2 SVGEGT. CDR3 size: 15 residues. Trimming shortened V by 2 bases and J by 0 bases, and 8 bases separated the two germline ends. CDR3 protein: CASSYRTVAKNIQYL. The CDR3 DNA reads TGTGCCAGCAGTTACAGGACGGTAGCCAAAAACATTCAGTACCTC.

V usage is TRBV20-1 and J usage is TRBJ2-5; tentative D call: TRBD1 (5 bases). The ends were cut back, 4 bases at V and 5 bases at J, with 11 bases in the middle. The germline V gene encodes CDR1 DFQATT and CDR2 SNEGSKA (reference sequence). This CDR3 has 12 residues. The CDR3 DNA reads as TGCAGTGCTACAGGGTCGCGGGAGACCCAGTACTTC. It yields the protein CSATGSRETQYF.

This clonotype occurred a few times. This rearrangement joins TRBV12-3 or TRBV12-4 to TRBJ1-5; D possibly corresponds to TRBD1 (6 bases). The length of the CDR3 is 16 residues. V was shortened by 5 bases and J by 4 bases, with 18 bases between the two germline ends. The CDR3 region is CASSPAGQGWNQPQHF. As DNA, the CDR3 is TGTGCCAGCAGTCCCGCCGGGCAGGGGTGGAATCAGCCCCAGCATTTT.

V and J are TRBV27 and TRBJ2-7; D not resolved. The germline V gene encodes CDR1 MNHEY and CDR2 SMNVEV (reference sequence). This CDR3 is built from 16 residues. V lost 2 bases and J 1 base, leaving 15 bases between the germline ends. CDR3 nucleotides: TGTGCCAGCAGTTTAATCTTCCGGAATCCTTCCTACGAGCAGTACTTC. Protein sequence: CASSLIFRNPSYEQYF.

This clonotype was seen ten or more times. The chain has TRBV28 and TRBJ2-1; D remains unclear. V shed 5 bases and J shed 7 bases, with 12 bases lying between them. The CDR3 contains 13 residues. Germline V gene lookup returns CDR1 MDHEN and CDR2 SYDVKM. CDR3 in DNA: TGTGCCAGCAGTCCCAGGTCCGGAAATGAGCAGTTCTTC. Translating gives CASSPRSGNEQFF.

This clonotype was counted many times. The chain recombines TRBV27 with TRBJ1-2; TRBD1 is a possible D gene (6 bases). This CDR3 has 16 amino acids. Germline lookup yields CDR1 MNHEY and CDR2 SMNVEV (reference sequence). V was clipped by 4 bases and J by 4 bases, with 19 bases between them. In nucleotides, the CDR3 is TGTGCCAGCAGTTCCGCTCGGGGGGCGCTTCCCTATGGCTACACCTTC. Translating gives CASSSARGALPYGYTF.

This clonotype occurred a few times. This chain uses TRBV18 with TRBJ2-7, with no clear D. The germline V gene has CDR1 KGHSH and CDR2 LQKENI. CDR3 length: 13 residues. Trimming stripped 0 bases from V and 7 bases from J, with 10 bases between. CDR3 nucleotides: TGTGCCAGCTCACCACCGTCTAGTGGAGAGCAGTACTTC. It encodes CASSPPSSGEQYF.

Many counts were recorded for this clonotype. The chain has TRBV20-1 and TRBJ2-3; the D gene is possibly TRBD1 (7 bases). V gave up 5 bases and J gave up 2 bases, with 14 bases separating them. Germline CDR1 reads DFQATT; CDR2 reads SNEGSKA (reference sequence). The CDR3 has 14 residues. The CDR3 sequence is CSAGGGQVTDTQYF. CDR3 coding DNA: TGCAGTGCTGGGGGAGGACAGGTCACAGATACGCAGTATTTT.

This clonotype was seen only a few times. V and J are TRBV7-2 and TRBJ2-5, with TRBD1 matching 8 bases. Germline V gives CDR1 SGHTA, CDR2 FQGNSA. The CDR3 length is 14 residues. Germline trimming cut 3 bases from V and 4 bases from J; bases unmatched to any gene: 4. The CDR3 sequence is CASSFRGRRETQYF. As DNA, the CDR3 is TGTGCCAGCAGCTTCAGGGGGCGCAGAGAGACCCAGTACTTC. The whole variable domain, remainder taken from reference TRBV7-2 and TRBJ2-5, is GAGVSQSPSNKVTEKGKDVELRCDPISGHTALYWYRQSLGQGLEFLIYFQGNSAPDKSGLPSDRFSAERTGGSVSTLTIQRTQQEDSAVYLCASSFRGRRETQYFGPGTRLLVL.

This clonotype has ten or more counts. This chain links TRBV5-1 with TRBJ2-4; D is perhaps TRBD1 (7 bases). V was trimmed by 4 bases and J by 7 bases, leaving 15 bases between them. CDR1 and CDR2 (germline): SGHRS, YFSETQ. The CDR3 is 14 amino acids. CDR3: CASSTSTGRNIQYF. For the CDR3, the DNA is TGCGCCAGCAGCACGTCGACAGGGAGGAACATTCAGTACTTC.

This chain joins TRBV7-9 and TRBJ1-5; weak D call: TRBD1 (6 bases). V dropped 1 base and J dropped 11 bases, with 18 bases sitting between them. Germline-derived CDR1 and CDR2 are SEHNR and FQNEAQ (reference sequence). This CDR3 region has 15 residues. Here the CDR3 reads CASSLDTGLTQSQHF. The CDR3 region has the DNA TGTGCCAGCAGCTTAGACACAGGGTTAACCCAGTCCCAGCATTTT.

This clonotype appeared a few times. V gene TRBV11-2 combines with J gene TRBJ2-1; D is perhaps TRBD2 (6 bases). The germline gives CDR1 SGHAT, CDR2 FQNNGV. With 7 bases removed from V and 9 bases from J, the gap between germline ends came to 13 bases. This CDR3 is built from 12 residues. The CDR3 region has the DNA TGTGCCAGCACTGGACTATCTGCTGAGCAGTTCTTC. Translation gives CASTGLSAEQFF.

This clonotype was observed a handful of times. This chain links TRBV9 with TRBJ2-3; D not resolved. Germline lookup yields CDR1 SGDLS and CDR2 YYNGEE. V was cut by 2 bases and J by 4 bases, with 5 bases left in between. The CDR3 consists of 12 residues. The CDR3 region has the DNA TGTGCCAGCAGCGTGCTCCCAGATACGCAGTATTTT. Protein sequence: CASSVLPDTQYF.

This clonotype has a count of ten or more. CDR3 in DNA: TGCGCCAGCAGCTGGGGGACCGATGGGTATGGCTACACCTTC. It yields the protein CASSWGTDGYGYTF. The chain joins TRBV5-1 to TRBJ1-2; perhaps TRBD1 as D (5 bases). Trimming removed 3 bases at V and 5 bases at J, with 14 bases between. The CDR3 covers 14 residues. Germline CDR1 SGHRS, CDR2 YFSETQ.

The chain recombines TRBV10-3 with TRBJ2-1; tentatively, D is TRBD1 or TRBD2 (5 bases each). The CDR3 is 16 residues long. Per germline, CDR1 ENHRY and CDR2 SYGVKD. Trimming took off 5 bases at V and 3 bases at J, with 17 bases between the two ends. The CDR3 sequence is CAISTMGPRGYNEQFF. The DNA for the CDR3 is TGTGCCATCAGTACAATGGGACCGCGAGGCTACAATGAGCAGTTCTTC.

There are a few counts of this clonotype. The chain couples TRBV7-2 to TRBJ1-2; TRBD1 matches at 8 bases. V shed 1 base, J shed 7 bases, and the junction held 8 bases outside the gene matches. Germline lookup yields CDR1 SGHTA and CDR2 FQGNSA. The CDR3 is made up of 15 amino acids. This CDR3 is CASSLGAGGAAGYTF. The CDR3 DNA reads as TGTGCCAGCAGCTTAGGGGCAGGGGGCGCGGCTGGCTACACCTTC.

CDR3 loop: CSARPVSGGGADTQYF. Written as DNA, the CDR3 is TGCAGTGCTAGACCGGTCTCAGGGGGCGGTGCAGATACGCAGTATTTT. V gene TRBV20-1 combines with J gene TRBJ2-3; 8 bases fit TRBD1. Germline V lookup: CDR1 DFQATT, CDR2 SNEGSKA (reference sequence). The junction had 11 bases not matched to a gene; V was cut back by 2 bases and J by 4 bases. The CDR3 consists of 16 residues.

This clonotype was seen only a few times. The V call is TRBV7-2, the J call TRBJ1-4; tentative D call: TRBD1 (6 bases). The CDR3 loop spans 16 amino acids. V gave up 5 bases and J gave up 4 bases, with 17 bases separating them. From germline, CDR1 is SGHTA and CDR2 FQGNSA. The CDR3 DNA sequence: TGTGCCAGCAGCCTAAATACAGGGTGGGGTAATGAAAAACTGTTTTTT. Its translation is CASSLNTGWGNEKLFF.

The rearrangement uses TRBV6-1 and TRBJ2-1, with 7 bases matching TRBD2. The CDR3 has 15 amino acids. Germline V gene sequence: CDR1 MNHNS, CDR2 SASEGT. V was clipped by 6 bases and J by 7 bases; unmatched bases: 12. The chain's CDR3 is CASRSPGRGSNEQFF. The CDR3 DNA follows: TGTGCCAGCAGGTCCCCCGGGCGCGGGAGTAATGAGCAGTTCTTC.

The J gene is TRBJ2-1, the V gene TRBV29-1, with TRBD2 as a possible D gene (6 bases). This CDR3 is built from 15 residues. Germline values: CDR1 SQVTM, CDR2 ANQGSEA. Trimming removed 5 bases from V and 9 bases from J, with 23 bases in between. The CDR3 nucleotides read TGCAGCGTTCGGACGGGGAGACTAGGCGTTGGTGAGCAGTTCTTC. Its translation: CSVRTGRLGVGEQFF.

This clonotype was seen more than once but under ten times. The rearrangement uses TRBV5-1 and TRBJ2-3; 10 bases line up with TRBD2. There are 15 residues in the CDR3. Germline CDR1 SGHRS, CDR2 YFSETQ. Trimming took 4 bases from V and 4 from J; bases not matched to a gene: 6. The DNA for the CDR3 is TGCGCCAGCAGCCGGGGGGGGACTAGCGCAGATACGCAGTATTTT. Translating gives CASSRGGTSADTQYF.

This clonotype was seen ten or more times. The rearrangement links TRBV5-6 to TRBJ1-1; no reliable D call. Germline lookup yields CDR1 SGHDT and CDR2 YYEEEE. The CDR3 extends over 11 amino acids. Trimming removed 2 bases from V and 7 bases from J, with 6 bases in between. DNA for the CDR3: TGTGCCAGCAGCTTACCGGGTGAAGCTTTCTTT. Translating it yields CASSLPGEAFF.

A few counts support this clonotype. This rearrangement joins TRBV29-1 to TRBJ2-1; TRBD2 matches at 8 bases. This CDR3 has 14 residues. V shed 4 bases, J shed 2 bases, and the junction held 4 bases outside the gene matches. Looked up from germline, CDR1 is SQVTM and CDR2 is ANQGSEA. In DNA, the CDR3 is TGCAGCGTTGTCTCGGGAGGGCCCTACAATGAGCAGTTCTTC. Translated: CSVVSGGPYNEQFF.